This entry describes one TCR beta chain. Its antigen remains unidentified. It was with 60 Vbeta and 13 Jbeta primers that the PCR ran. Sequenced by immunoSEQ multiplex PCR; TCRdb stores in-frame clones only, minus some. In the table there are around 80,000 clones, 60% to 80% of which are singletons. The sample belongs to a study of cytomegalovirus exposure and HLA in healthy donors. The study's findings and limits: Most TCRs appeared rarely, but some public TCRs recurred in many donors.

Germline-derived CDR1 and CDR2 are MNHEY and SMNVEV (reference sequence). The CDR3 loop spans 14 amino acids. V was cut by 0 bases and J by 6 bases, with 9 bases left in between. This TCR was sampled from a female donor in good health and CMV-seronegative. What was sequenced was PBMCs. The V and J genes are TRBV27 and TRBJ1-5; possibly TRBD1 for D (6 bases). As DNA, the CDR3 is TGTGCCAGCAGTTTATCCCCAGGGGTTCAGCCCCAGCATTTT. It translates to CASSLSPGVQPQHF.